The rows below give T cell receptor beta chains drawn from one sample of a study of blood T cell repertoires in COVID-19. TCRdb's copy holds only in-frame clones and misses some; the assay was immunoSEQ multiplex PCR. The data contain 100,000 to 150,000 clones, around four fifths of them seen just once; the ten biggest clones take up just under 25%. The source material was peripheral blood. The receptors here all came from a human donor in a cohort sampled during active COVID-19. CDR3s include the opening cysteine and the closing phenylalanine or tryptophan. A D gene is named only where the DNA matches it firmly. Rows give clone size only sometimes, using once, few, many, or a class for an expanded clone.

>TRBD1|TRBV18|TRBJ1-4|NA
CASSPSGTDEKLFF
TGTGCCAGCTCACCGTCCGGGACAGATGAAAAACTGTTTTTT
>NA|TRBV7-9|TRBJ2-5|NA
CASSLAIGQETQYF
TGTGCCAGCAGCTTAGCGATCGGGCAAGAGACCCAGTACTTC
>TRBD1|TRBV5-4|TRBJ1-6|NA
CASSYGTARNSPLHF
TGTGCCAGCAGCTACGGGACAGCGCGTAATTCACCCCTCCACTTT
>NA|TRBV6-6|TRBJ2-7|NA
CASSPTGIRSYEQYF
TGTGCCAGCAGCCCCACAGGTATCCGATCCTACGAGCAGTACTTC
>TRBD2|TRBV5-1|TRBJ2-1|NA
CASSLPGLAVSYNEQFF
TGCGCCAGCAGCCTCCCGGGACTAGCGGTCTCCTACAATGAGCAGTTCTTC
>NA|TRBV19|TRBJ2-5|NA
CASRTGEDQETQYF
TGTGCCAGTAGAACAGGGGAGGACCAAGAGACCCAGTACTTC
>NA|TRBV2|TRBJ1-1|NA
CASRPEDTEAFF
TGTGCCAGCAGGCCCGAGGACACTGAAGCTTTCTTT
>TRBD1|TRBV5-5|TRBJ1-2|NA
CASSVDRDNYGYTF
TGTGCCAGCAGCGTAGACAGGGATAACTATGGCTACACCTTC
>TRBD1|TRBV5-1|TRBJ1-3|NA
CASSKTGFGGNTIYF
TGCGCCAGCAGCAAGACAGGGTTCGGTGGAAACACCATATATTTT
>NA|TRBV10-3|TRBJ1-1|NA
CAISDAPDTEAFF
TGTGCCATCAGTGACGCTCCGGACACTGAAGCTTTCTTT
>TRBD1|TRBV2|TRBJ1-2|NA
CASSDKKGDSNTF
TGTGCCAGCAGCGATAAAAAAGGGGACAGTAACACCTTC
>NA|TRBV5-1|TRBJ1-4|NA
CASHTGQRINEKLFF
TGCGCCAGCCACACGGGACAACGAATTAATGAAAAACTGTTTTTT
>TRBD1|TRBV12-3/TRBV12-4|TRBJ1-1|NA
CASSFGAGGEAFF
TGTGCCAGCAGTTTTGGGGCAGGGGGCGAAGCTTTCTTT
>TRBD1|TRBV7-3|TRBJ1-1|once
CASSSTGTGSTEAFF
TGTGCCAGCAGCTCCACGGGGACAGGGAGCACTGAAGCTTTCTTT
>TRBD1|TRBV2|TRBJ1-5|NA
CASNWDRSRNQPQHF
TGTGCCAGCAACTGGGACAGGTCCCGCAATCAGCCCCAGCATTTT
>NA|TRBV7-2|TRBJ1-1|NA
CASSNTGSSEAFF
TGTGCCAGCAGCAATACAGGGAGCTCTGAAGCTTTCTTT
>TRBD1|TRBV20-1|TRBJ1-2|NA
CSAPTGEGYTF
TGCAGTGCTCCCACAGGGGAAGGCTACACCTTC
>NA|TRBV13|TRBJ1-1|NA
CASSPGDLEDGEAFF
TGTGCCAGCAGCCCGGGGGACCTTGAAGACGGTGAAGCTTTCTTT
>NA|TRBV30|TRBJ1-2|NA
CAWSGGLWDDGYTF
TGTGCCTGGAGTGGGGGGCTGTGGGACGATGGCTACACCTTC
>TRBD2|TRBV4-1|TRBJ2-3|NA
CASSQVASGRTDTQYF
TGCGCCAGCAGCCAAGTTGCTAGCGGGAGAACAGATACGCAGTATTTT
>TRBD1|TRBV5-1|TRBJ1-1|NA
CASSGQGEFEAFF
TGCGCCAGCAGCGGACAGGGAGAGTTCGAAGCTTTCTTT
>TRBD1|TRBV4-3|TRBJ1-4|NA
CASSQGDRPNEKLFF
TGCGCCAGCAGCCAAGGGGACAGGCCAAATGAAAAACTGTTTTTT
>NA|TRBV19|TRBJ1-5|few
CASSSRRGGNQPQHF
TGTGCCAGTAGTTCTCGCAGGGGAGGCAATCAGCCCCAGCATTTT
>NA|TRBV7-9|TRBJ2-3|NA
CASYGGGQLITDTQYF
TGTGCCAGCTACGGCGGGGGCCAACTAATCACAGATACGCAGTATTTT
>TRBD1|TRBV5-4|TRBJ2-2|NA
CASSTYPGQSNTGELFF
TGTGCCAGCAGCACTTACCCGGGACAGTCGAACACCGGGGAGCTGTTTTTT
>TRBD2|TRBV4-1|TRBJ2-3|once
CASSQDGGRATDTQYF
TGCGCCAGCAGCCAAGATGGCGGGAGGGCCACAGATACGCAGTATTTT
>NA|TRBV7-8|TRBJ1-3|NA
CASSGREWNTIYF
TGTGCCAGCAGCGGCAGGGAATGGAACACCATATATTTT
>NA|TRBV7-6|TRBJ2-2|NA
CASSLNRGSGAGELFF
TGTGCCAGCAGCTTAAACCGGGGTTCGGGGGCCGGGGAGCTGTTTTTT
>NA|TRBV7-9|TRBJ2-1|NA
CASSLALSQVDNEQFF
TGTGCCAGCAGCTTAGCGTTATCGCAGGTCGACAATGAGCAGTTCTTC
>NA|TRBV18|TRBJ1-6|once
CASSPPGGVGSPLHF
TGTGCCAGCTCACCACCTGGAGGGGTAGGTTCACCCCTCCACTTT
>NA|TRBV20-1|TRBJ2-7|NA
CSAETGYEQYF
TGCAGTGCGGAGACAGGCTACGAGCAGTACTTC
>TRBD1|TRBV19|TRBJ2-2|NA
CASSDFQGAGTGELFF
TGTGCCAGTAGCGACTTTCAGGGGGCGGGGACCGGGGAGCTGTTTTTT
>NA|TRBV11-2|TRBJ2-1|NA
CASSTGLNNEQFF
TGTGCCAGCAGCACCGGACTTAACAATGAGCAGTTCTTC
>NA|TRBV6-2/TRBV6-3|TRBJ1-2|NA
CASSGNLGGYGYTF
TGTGCCAGCAGTGGAAACTTGGGAGGCTATGGCTACACCTTC